The next 25 T cell receptor beta chains were all read from a single sample in a study of blood T cell repertoires in COVID-19. Profiling relied on immunoSEQ multiplex PCR, and the TCRdb table lists in-frame clones only, not all of them. The sample has approximately 78,000 clones; roughly 86% are singletons. The sequenced sample was peripheral blood. The receptors were gathered from a man in his fifties with acute or convalescent COVID-19.

This clone was recorded only once. The chain links TRBV19 to TRBJ1-5, with D maybe TRBD1 (6 bases). This CDR3 region has 13 residues. The germline V gene has CDR1 LNHDA and CDR2 SQIVND (reference sequence). V was trimmed by 7 bases and J by 6 bases, leaving 13 bases between them. CDR3 amino acids: CASTPQGGQPQHF. As DNA, the CDR3 is TGTGCCAGTACCCCACAGGGCGGTCAGCCCCAGCATTTT.

The chain's CDR3 is CAIRDNGEKLFF. CDR3 coding DNA: TGTGCCATCAGAGACAATGGGGAAAAACTGTTTTTT. The rearrangement uses TRBV10-3 and TRBJ1-4; the D is unclear. Germline lookup yields CDR1 ENHRY and CDR2 SYGVKD. CDR3 length: 12 amino acids. Between the trimmed V and J ends, which lost 6 bases and 8 bases, there was a span of 10 bases.

The rearrangement uses TRBV11-2 and TRBJ1-5, with 9 positions matching TRBD1. V was pared by 3 bases and J by 0 bases, with 6 bases of the junction left unmatched. CDR3 size: 17 residues. Germline CDR1 and CDR2: SGHAT and FQNNGV. In DNA, the CDR3 is TGTGCCAGCAGCTTTTGGGACAGGGAGACTAGCAATCAGCCCCAGCATTTT. Translation: CASSFWDRETSNQPQHF.

V gene TRBV3-1 (or the pseudogene TRBV3-2) combines with J gene TRBJ1-2; D may be TRBD1 (6 bases). The CDR3 spans 15 residues. Germline V gene sequence: CDR1 LGHDT, CDR2 YNNKEL (reference sequence). V was trimmed by 4 bases and J by 4 bases, leaving 16 bases between them. The DNA of the CDR3 is TGTGCCAGCAGCCCCCGGGACAAACTGTCCTATGGCTACACCTTC. This gives the protein CASSPRDKLSYGYTF.

This clone is a singleton in its sample. The chain is built from TRBV2 and TRBJ1-6, with TRBD1 identical over 8 bases. Looked up from germline, CDR1 is SNHLY and CDR2 is FYNNEI. The CDR3 runs to 14 residues. V was clipped by 8 bases and J by 7 bases; unmatched bases: 7. Here the CDR3 reads CASSGQGGNSPLHF. The CDR3, as DNA: TGTGCCAGCTCTGGACAGGGCGGGAATTCACCCCTCCACTTT.

This clone turned up a few times. The chain links TRBV3-1 (or the pseudogene TRBV3-2) to TRBJ1-3; D uncertain. CDR3 length: 13 amino acids. Germline loops: CDR1 LGHDT, CDR2 YNNKEL (reference sequence). V was cut by 5 bases and J by 1 base, with 6 bases left in between. The CDR3 DNA sequence: TGTGCCAGCAGCTCGGGGTCTGGAAACACCATATATTTT. Amino acids: CASSSGSGNTIYF.

V usage is TRBV6-5 and J usage is TRBJ2-5; D ambiguous. V lost 2 bases to trimming and J lost 5 bases, with 9 bases between them. Looked up from germline, CDR1 is MNHEY and CDR2 is SVGAGI. CDR3 length equals 13 residues. CDR3 amino acids: CASSYPGRETQYF. As DNA, the CDR3 is TGTGCCAGCAGTTACCCAGGCCGGGAGACCCAGTACTTC.

The chain uses TRBV7-3 and TRBJ2-1; the match to TRBD2 covers 15 bases. CDR3 size: 18 residues. CDR1 and CDR2 from the germline V gene are SGHTA and FQGTGA. Germline trimming cut 6 bases from V and 1 base from J; bases unmatched to any gene: 7. DNA for the CDR3: TGTGCCAGCAGTGTTGGACTAGCGGGGGGGCAGTCCTACAATGAGCAGTTCTTC. This encodes CASSVGLAGGQSYNEQFF.

The rearrangement joins TRBV4-1 to TRBJ1-4; weak D call: TRBD1 (6 bases). Trimming removed 3 bases at V and 4 bases at J, with 12 bases between. Germline-derived CDR1 and CDR2 are MGHRA and YSYEKL. The CDR3 is 15 residues long. CDR3 coding DNA: TGCGCCAGCAGCCACCGACAGGAGAATAATGAAAAACTGTTTTTT. It translates to CASSHRQENNEKLFF.

This clone has only one observation. The chain has TRBV6-2 or TRBV6-3 and TRBJ2-1, with 13 bases aligning to TRBD2. Looked up from germline, CDR1 is MNHEY and CDR2 is SVGEGT. V shed 0 bases and J 6 bases; nucleotides not matched to a gene: 2. The CDR3 is 16 amino acids. CDR3 DNA sequence: TGTGCCAGCAGTTACTCCCGACTAGCGGGGGGCAATGAGCAGTTCTTC. Translating it yields CASSYSRLAGGNEQFF.

The chain couples TRBV4-2 to TRBJ2-3, with 10 bases matching TRBD2. Trimming cost V 2 bases and J 0 bases; bases outside gene matches: 8. Germline assignment: CDR1 LGHNA and CDR2 YNFKEQ. The CDR3 is made up of 18 amino acids. CDR3 loop: CASSQLLAGKTSTDTQYF. In nucleotides, the CDR3 is TGTGCCAGCAGCCAATTACTAGCGGGGAAAACTAGCACAGATACGCAGTATTTT.

The rearrangement links TRBV28 to TRBJ1-5; perhaps TRBD1 as D (6 bases). Germline assignment: CDR1 MDHEN and CDR2 SYDVKM. Trimming cost V 1 base and J 2 bases, with 9 bases left between them. The CDR3 length is 15 residues. CDR3 sequence reads: CASSLSQGGNQPQHF. In DNA, the CDR3 is TGTGCCAGCAGTTTATCACAGGGAGGCAATCAGCCCCAGCATTTT.

V usage is TRBV28 and J usage is TRBJ2-7; TRBD1 matches 12 bases. This CDR3 is built from 16 residues. V lost 1 base and J lost 3; bases outside the gene matches: 4. Germline CDR1 and CDR2: MDHEN and SYDVKM. The CDR3 bases are TGTGCCAGCAGTTTATATGGGGACAGGGGGCGCTACGAGCAGTACTTC. Its translation: CASSLYGDRGRYEQYF.

The chain combines TRBV6-5 with TRBJ1-5, with D perhaps TRBD1 (6 bases). V was trimmed by 6 bases and J by 2 bases, leaving 11 bases between them. Germline V CDR1 and CDR2: MNHEY, SVGAGI. CDR3 length: 14 residues. This CDR3 reads CASRSQGRNQPQHF. The CDR3, as DNA: TGTGCCAGCAGGTCCCAGGGGCGCAATCAGCCCCAGCATTTT.

The V call is TRBV5-1, the J call TRBJ2-1, with 8 bases matching TRBD1. The CDR3 length is 15 residues. CDR1 SGHRS and CDR2 YFSETQ come from the germline V gene. The junction had 3 bases not matched to a gene; V was cut back by 4 bases and J by 0 bases. The CDR3 DNA sequence: TGCGCCAGCAGCGAAACAGGGGGCTCCTACAATGAGCAGTTCTTC. The encoded protein is CASSETGGSYNEQFF.

The rearrangement joins TRBV5-1 to TRBJ2-7, with D possibly TRBD1 on 6 matching bases. CDR3 length equals 13 residues. CDR1 and CDR2 from the germline V gene are SGHRS and YFSETQ. Trimming took 4 bases from V and 2 from J, leaving 10 bases between them. The CDR3 coding sequence is TGCGCCAGCAGCATCCACAGGGCCTACGAGCAGTACTTC. Its translation is CASSIHRAYEQYF.

This clone was counted a few times. The chain combines TRBV2 with TRBJ1-2, with 7 bases fitting TRBD1. This CDR3 has 13 amino acids. V gave up 7 bases and J gave up 2 bases; unmatched junction bases: 4. Germline CDR1 is SNHLY and CDR2 is FYNNEI. The CDR3 bases are TGTGCCAGCAACCCGGACAGGAACTATGGCTACACCTTC. This codes for CASNPDRNYGYTF.

This sequence joins TRBV6-5 and TRBJ2-7; 11 nucleotides agree with TRBD1. The CDR3 has 16 residues. CDR1 is MNHEY and CDR2 is SVGAGI in the germline V gene. V shed 4 bases and J 2 bases; nucleotides not matched to a gene: 7. In DNA form, the CDR3 reads TGTGCCAGCAGTTCCACCGGGACAGGGGGAACCTACGAGCAGTACTTC. Translated: CASSSTGTGGTYEQYF.

The chain is built from TRBV19 and TRBJ2-4, with D possibly matching TRBD1 (6 bases). The V end lost 0 bases, the J end lost 7 bases, and 13 bases lay between the germline ends. The CDR3 has 15 residues. Germline V gives CDR1 LNHDA, CDR2 SQIVND (reference sequence). The CDR3 sequence: CASSIESGASNIQYF. CDR3 DNA sequence: TGTGCCAGTAGTATAGAATCAGGGGCGTCGAACATTCAGTACTTC.

The chain recombines TRBV4-1 with TRBJ2-2, with 7 bases that match TRBD2. The ends lost 0 bases at V and 4 bases at J; junction bases unmatched: 8. This CDR3 comprises 17 residues. Germline V gene sequence: CDR1 MGHRA, CDR2 YSYEKL. The CDR3 spells CASSQEGGIPSTGELFF. Here the CDR3 DNA reads TGCGCCAGCAGCCAAGAGGGGGGGATACCGAGCACCGGGGAGCTGTTTTTT.

Comment on this clone: A junction end diverges from the germline sequence, so it may reflect a read error. Different DNA sequences within this sample yield the same CDR3. The chain is built from TRBV18 and TRBJ1-1, with a tentative D call TRBD1 (6 bases). This CDR3 spans 16 amino acids. CDR1 is KGHSH and CDR2 is LQKENI in the germline V gene. This CDR3 is CASSPRKTGTNTEAFF. CDR3 in DNA: TGTGCTAGCTCACCACGTAAGACAGGCACGAACACTGAAGCTTTCTTT.

The J gene is TRBJ1-1, the V gene TRBV3-1 (or the pseudogene TRBV3-2); D is perhaps TRBD1 (5 bases). The CDR3 runs to 12 residues. From germline, CDR1 is LGHDT and CDR2 YNNKEL (reference sequence). V lost 4 bases and J 6 bases, leaving 9 bases between the germline ends. In nucleotides, the CDR3 is TGTGCCAGCAGCCGTTGGGGGGCTGAAGCTTTCTTT. Translating it yields CASSRWGAEAFF.

V usage is TRBV6-5 and J usage is TRBJ2-3; tentatively, D is TRBD2 (6 bases). There are 14 residues in the CDR3. V was cut by 8 bases and J by 4 bases, with 16 bases left in between. Looked up from germline, CDR1 is MNHEY and CDR2 is SVGAGI. This CDR3 is CASARHGTPDTQYF. The CDR3 DNA follows: TGTGCCAGCGCGAGACATGGGACTCCAGATACGCAGTATTTT.

J is TRBJ2-3 and V is TRBV25-1; D might be TRBD2 (6 bases). The CDR3 runs to 14 residues. Trimming took 3 bases from V and 4 from J, leaving 11 bases between them. Germline CDR1 MGHDK, CDR2 SYGVNS. CDR3 in amino acids: CASSDSGVADTQYF. The CDR3, as DNA: TGTGCCAGCAGTGATTCGGGGGTGGCAGATACGCAGTATTTT.

The chain uses TRBV4-1 and TRBJ1-2, with unresolved D. Germline V gene data show CDR1 as MGHRA and CDR2 as YSYEKL. Trimming stripped 0 bases from V and 8 bases from J, with 13 bases between. This CDR3 has 14 residues. The CDR3, as DNA: TGCGCCAGCAGCCAAGATCTAGTAGGAGGGGGCTACACCTTC. It translates to CASSQDLVGGGYTF.